This T cell receptor (beta chain) was captured in a study of T cells after yellow fever vaccination. TCRdb used MiXCR to reprocess the 5' RACE reads, holding one entry per CDR3 protein. The repertoire consists of 300,000 to 350,000 distinct CDR3 sequences, with around a tenth occurring once and the leading ten covering roughly 3%. Findings and caveats of the study: The booster response re-showed most primary clones: around 96% CD4, approximately 90% CD8.

This clonotype was recorded a few times. Its antigen is not identified. CDR1 and CDR2 (germline): SEHNR, FQNEAQ (reference sequence). The V gene lost 6 bases and the J gene lost 2 bases, with 15 bases spanning the gap. The CDR3 loop spans 15 amino acids. The sequenced sample was CD4+ T cells sorted from PBMCs, obtained 45 days after the yellow fever booster vaccination. The sequence derives from a man in his late teens or twenties who received the YFV17D yellow fever vaccine. The chain has TRBV7-9 and TRBJ2-3; D perhaps matches TRBD2 (7 bases). CDR3 coding DNA: TGTGCCAGCAGTCAGGGGAGCGGGGTCACAGATACGCAGTATTTT. Translated: CASSQGSGVTDTQYF.